Following are 22 T cell receptor beta chains from one sample sequenced in a study of cytomegalovirus exposure and HLA in healthy donors. The PCR used 60 Vbeta and 13 Jbeta primers. Repertoires were generated with immunoSEQ multiplex PCR, while TCRdb's copy carries only in-frame clones and drops some. Among about 120,000 clones listed, 55% to 75% were seen once. Sample: PBMCs. These receptors originate from a middle-aged woman in good health and CMV-seropositive.

This chain connects TRBV4-3 to TRBJ2-2; the D gene is possibly TRBD2 (7 bases). The germline V and J ends were trimmed by 5 bases and 1 base, with 14 bases remaining between them. This CDR3 has 16 residues. In germline, CDR1 is LGHNA, CDR2 YSLEER. As DNA, the CDR3 is TGCGCCAGCAGCGAGGGGGACTACAGGAACACCGGGGAGCTGTTTTTT. This gives the protein CASSEGDYRNTGELFF.

The chain combines TRBV5-4 with TRBJ2-1, with 8 bases that match TRBD2. The CDR3 is 15 residues long. V shed 3 bases, J shed 4 bases, and the junction held 6 bases outside the gene matches. CDR1 and CDR2 from the germline V gene are SGHNT and YYREEE (reference sequence). The CDR3 is CASSSELAAYNEQFF. The CDR3 nucleotides read TGTGCCAGCAGCTCGGAACTAGCGGCTTACAATGAGCAGTTCTTC. Supplemented by reference TRBV5-4 and TRBJ2-1, the full variable domain reads ETGVTQSPTHLIKTRGQQVTLRCSSQSGHNTVSWYQQALGQGPQFIFQYYREEENGRGNFPPRFSGLQFPNYSSELNVNALELDDSALYLCASSSELAAYNEQFFGPGTRLTVL.

The chain carries TRBV9 and TRBJ2-7; weak D call: TRBD1 (6 bases). In germline, CDR1 is SGDLS, CDR2 YYNGEE. There are 13 residues in the CDR3. The V end was cut by 3 bases, the J end by 2 bases, with 9 bases between. The CDR3 DNA follows: TGTGCCAGCAGCGAGGGGGATGCCTACGAGCAGTACTTC. Encoded protein: CASSEGDAYEQYF.

The J gene is TRBJ1-2, the V gene TRBV12-2; whether TRBD1, the table's D call, matches the DNA was not checked. TRBV12-2 is marked as a pseudogene. CDR3 length: 21 amino acids. CDR3 region: CASRLDIDRSRHRSNGYGYTF. The CDR3, as DNA: TGTGCAAGTCGCTTAGATATTGACAGATCCCGACACAGATCCAATGGCTATGGCTACACCTTC.

The sample holds a few counts of this clone. The chain employs TRBV19 and TRBJ2-1, with D perhaps matching TRBD2 (5 bases). The V end was cut by 5 bases, the J end by 3 bases, with 17 bases between. This CDR3 is 16 amino acids long. In germline, CDR1 is LNHDA, CDR2 SQIVND (reference sequence). The CDR3 sequence: CASSFGPNRGYNEQFF. The CDR3 DNA reads TGTGCCAGTAGTTTTGGACCGAATCGGGGCTACAATGAGCAGTTCTTC.

The genes are TRBV28 and TRBJ2-7; D ambiguous. Trimming pared 3 bases from V and 3 bases from J, leaving 15 bases between. The CDR3 loop spans 15 amino acids. Germline lookup yields CDR1 MDHEN and CDR2 SYDVKM. The CDR3 sequence is CASSLVVDWNYEQYF. In DNA form, the CDR3 reads TGTGCCAGCAGTTTGGTAGTAGACTGGAACTACGAGCAGTACTTC.

This sequence joins TRBV5-4 and TRBJ2-1, with TRBD1 matching 7 bases. The CDR3 contains 12 residues. V lost 4 bases to trimming and J lost 6 bases; unmatched junction nucleotides: 1. The germline gives CDR1 SGHNT, CDR2 YYREEE (reference sequence). CDR3 sequence reads: CASSPGGNEQFF. CDR3 bases: TGTGCCAGCAGCCCAGGGGGCAATGAGCAGTTCTTC.

CDR3 bases: TGTGCCAGCAAGTTTACAGGGAACACTGAAGCTTTCTTT. Translation gives CASKFTGNTEAFF. The genes are TRBV7-2 and TRBJ1-1; D might be TRBD1 (5 bases). V lost 7 bases, J lost 1 base, and 10 bases lay in between. Germline V lookup: CDR1 SGHTA, CDR2 FQGNSA. The CDR3 runs to 13 residues.

The chain uses TRBV19 and TRBJ2-7; D gene ambiguous. Trimming stripped 3 bases from V and 1 base from J, with 7 bases between. Germline V CDR1 and CDR2: LNHDA, SQIVND (reference sequence). This CDR3 contains 13 residues. The DNA of the CDR3 is TGTGCCAGTAGTATCTCCAGGTCCTACGAGCAGTACTTC. Translated: CASSISRSYEQYF.

The CDR3 sequence: CASSFNLAGVTLGYNEQFF. Here the CDR3 DNA reads TGTGCCAGCAGCTTTAACCTAGCGGGAGTCACCCTGGGTTACAATGAGCAGTTCTTC. The chain couples TRBV11-1 to TRBJ2-1; 10 bases fit TRBD2. Unmatched junction bases numbered 15, after V lost 3 bases and J lost 4 bases. There are 19 residues in the CDR3. Germline CDR1 and CDR2: SGHAT and FQDESV (reference sequence).

The rearrangement joins TRBV18 to TRBJ2-6, with 9 bases aligning to TRBD1. The V gene end was trimmed by 2 bases and the J gene end by 2 bases; junction bases not matched to a gene: 10. This CDR3 has 19 amino acids. Germline V gene data show CDR1 as KGHSH and CDR2 as LQKENI. The CDR3 is CASSPSPGQGSAGANVLTF. In DNA, the CDR3 is TGTGCCAGCTCACCATCGCCGGGACAGGGATCTGCTGGGGCCAACGTCCTGACTTTC. The variable domain in full, completed from reference TRBV18 and TRBJ2-6, reads NAGVMQNPRHLVRRRGQEARLRCSPMKGHSHVYWYRQLPEEGLKFMVYLQKENIIDESGMPKERFSAEFPKEGPSILRIQQVVRGDSAAYFCASSPSPGQGSAGANVLTFGAGSRLTVL.

This chain uses TRBV7-2 with TRBJ2-1, with 7 bases fitting TRBD2. This CDR3 has 17 amino acids. The J segment lost 6 bases and the V segment lost 0 bases, leaving 11 bases of the junction unmatched. CDR1 and CDR2 (germline): SGHTA, FQGNSA. The CDR3 sequence: CASSLAFGGRSSNEQFF. The CDR3 DNA follows: TGTGCCAGCAGCTTAGCGTTCGGCGGGAGAAGCAGCAATGAGCAGTTCTTC.

CDR3: CASSRWTSGSNEQFF. For the CDR3, the DNA is TGCGCCAGCAGCAGATGGACTAGCGGGAGTAATGAGCAGTTCTTC. V is TRBV5-1 and J is TRBJ2-1; 13 bases map to TRBD2. The V segment lost 4 bases and the J segment 7 bases; nucleotides outside the gene matches: 5. The CDR3 has 15 residues. From germline, CDR1 is SGHRS and CDR2 YFSETQ.

The chain carries TRBV7-2 and TRBJ2-2, with TRBD1 as a possible D gene (6 bases). This CDR3 contains 14 residues. Germline V gene data show CDR1 as SGHTA and CDR2 as FQGNSA. V was shortened by 8 bases and J by 7 bases, with 17 bases between the two germline ends. The CDR3 region has the DNA TGTGCCAGCGGTCCCGGGACAACCCTCGGGGAGCTGTTTTTT. Translation gives CASGPGTTLGELFF.

The gene calls are TRBV25-1 and TRBJ1-5; possibly TRBD1 for D (5 bases). This CDR3 contains 13 residues. The V and J ends lost 4 bases and 7 bases respectively, with 11 bases between them. From germline, CDR1 is MGHDK and CDR2 SYGVNS. Written as DNA, the CDR3 is TGTGCCAGCAGTGCCCCCCAGGGACAGCCCCAGCATTTT. It encodes CASSAPQGQPQHF.

This clone showed up just a few times. The chain combines TRBV11-1 with TRBJ2-2; 8 bases match TRBD2. CDR3 size: 16 residues. V dropped 0 bases and J dropped 4; count of bases not matched to a gene: 4. Germline-derived CDR1 and CDR2 are SGHAT and FQDESV (reference sequence). CDR3 coding DNA: TGTGCCAGCAGCTTAGCGCGGGGGGCGCGCACCGGGGAGCTGTTTTTT. Amino acid sequence: CASSLARGARTGELFF. The whole variable domain, filled in from reference TRBV11-1 and TRBJ2-2, reads EAEVAQSPRYKITEKSQAVAFWCDPISGHATLYWYRQILGQGPELLVQFQDESVVDDSQLPKDRFSAERLKGVDSTLKIQPAELGDSAMYLCASSLARGARTGELFFGEGSRLTVL.

In regard to this clone: The sample contains more than one DNA sequence encoding this CDR3. This chain connects TRBV28 to TRBJ2-1; TRBD2 agrees at 8 bases. CDR3 length equals 15 residues. V trimming: 5 bases; J trimming: 0 bases; junction bases outside the gene matches: 3. Germline V gives CDR1 MDHEN, CDR2 SYDVKM. CDR3 loop: CASSLSGSSYNEQFF. CDR3 in DNA: TGTGCCAGCAGTCTCAGCGGGAGCTCCTACAATGAGCAGTTCTTC.

V gene TRBV5-1 combines with J gene TRBJ1-1; 8 bases map to TRBD1. V lost 4 bases to trimming and J lost 5 bases; unmatched junction nucleotides: 7. This CDR3 has 14 amino acids. Germline loops: CDR1 SGHRS, CDR2 YFSETQ. CDR3 sequence reads: CASSTGQGWTEAFF. CDR3 coding DNA: TGCGCCAGCAGCACCGGACAGGGATGGACTGAAGCTTTCTTT.

This clone was observed once. This rearrangement joins TRBV30 to TRBJ1-5; D gene unclear. The CDR3 length is 15 residues. Germline V gene lookup returns CDR1 GTSNPN and CDR2 SVGIG (reference sequence). V was pared by 1 base and J by 0 bases, with 10 bases between. The CDR3 loop is CAWSGARPSNQPQHF. CDR3 in DNA: TGTGCCTGGAGTGGGGCAAGGCCTAGCAATCAGCCCCAGCATTTT.

The chain has TRBV4-3 and TRBJ2-7; 8 positions match TRBD2. J gave up 2 bases and V 3 bases, and 6 bases lay outside the gene matches. The germline gives CDR1 LGHNA, CDR2 YSLEER. The length of the CDR3 is 15 residues. CDR3 nucleotides: TGCGCCAGCAGCCAGGAGACTAGCGAGACCTACGAGCAGTACTTC. This sequence encodes CASSQETSETYEQYF.

The chain uses TRBV11-1 and TRBJ1-5, with 7 nucleotides matching TRBD1. Trimming removed 4 bases from V and 1 base from J; junction bases left unmatched: 10. There are 17 residues in the CDR3. Germline V gene sequence: CDR1 SGHAT, CDR2 FQDESV (reference sequence). CDR3 protein: CASSSTPDRVSNQPQHF. CDR3 nucleotide sequence: TGTGCCAGCAGCTCCACCCCAGACAGGGTCAGCAATCAGCCCCAGCATTTT.

The genes are TRBV5-1 and TRBJ2-1, with a possible D match to TRBD2 (5 bases). This CDR3 is built from 16 residues. Trimming stripped 1 base from V and 8 bases from J, with 19 bases between. Germline assignment: CDR1 SGHRS and CDR2 YFSETQ. The CDR3 DNA sequence: TGCGCCAGCAGCTTGAGGGCAGGATCGGGAATTCATGAGCAGTTCTTC. As protein: CASSLRAGSGIHEQFF.